These 13 T cell receptor beta chains share one sample of origin, sequenced in a study of T cells in Graves' hyperthyroidism and ophthalmopathy. The CDR3 regions of TCR beta were amplified from RNA transcripts. With the HTBI primer set, the TCR CDR3 went through a first round of RT-PCR. Via MiXCR, TCRdb re-called the multiplex PCR reads, giving one row per CDR3 protein. The data contain a few hundred thousand distinct CDR3 sequences, less than 25% of them singletons. Sequencing input: blood. The receptor set was obtained from a man younger than 30 with Graves' hyperthyroidism.

The CDR3 DNA reads as TGTGCCAGCAGTCAAAGCGGGGCGGCCTACGAGCAGTACTTC. Amino acids: CASSQSGAAYEQYF. The rearrangement links TRBV12-3 or TRBV12-4 to TRBJ2-7; 7 bases map to TRBD2. This CDR3 is built from 14 residues. J lost 2 bases, V lost 5 bases, and 6 bases had no gene match.

This clonotype was seen many times. This chain uses TRBV6-1 with TRBJ2-6; D tentatively fits TRBD1 or TRBD2 (6 bases each). The germline V gene has CDR1 MNHNS and CDR2 SASEGT. V lost 1 base and J lost 4, with 11 bases in between. This CDR3 comprises 16 residues. The DNA for the CDR3 is TGTGCCAGCAGTGAAGAAGGGGGGTCGGGGGCCAACGTCCTGACTTTC. Protein: CASSEEGGSGANVLTF.

This clonotype was observed at least ten times. The V gene is TRBV12-3 or TRBV12-4, the J gene TRBJ1-6, with 12 bases identical to TRBD1. V dropped 4 bases and J dropped 8; count of bases not matched to a gene: 15. The CDR3 length is 19 residues. The DNA of the CDR3 is TGTGCCAGCAGTTCGTCCCGGGACAGGGGGCGCAGGGGCGATTCACCCCTCCACTTT. Translation gives CASSSSRDRGRRGDSPLHF.

This clonotype came up many times. This chain links TRBV7-8 with TRBJ2-2, with TRBD2 matching over 13 bases. Germline loops: CDR1 SGHVS, CDR2 FQNEAQ. The CDR3 has 16 residues. J lost 5 bases, V lost 5 bases, and 5 bases had no gene match. CDR3 sequence: CASSTLGLAGTGELFF. The DNA of the CDR3 is TGTGCCAGCAGCACGCTGGGACTAGCGGGGACCGGGGAGCTGTTTTTT.

Many counts were recorded for this clonotype. This chain uses TRBV2 with TRBJ1-2; D gene unclear. The V end was cut by 6 bases, the J end by 7 bases, with 24 bases between. CDR1 SNHLY and CDR2 FYNNEI come from the germline V gene. This CDR3 is 16 amino acids long. Written as DNA, the CDR3 is TGTGCCAGCAGGAGACTTAGACTGGAGAGAGAGGGTGGCTACACCTTC. Its protein is CASRRLRLEREGGYTF. The whole variable domain, filled in from reference TRBV2 and TRBJ1-2, reads EPEVTQTPSHQVTQMGQEVILRCVPISNHLYFYWYRQILGQKVEFLVSFYNNEISEKSEIFDDQFSVERPDGSNFTLKIRSTKLEDSAMYFCASRRLRLEREGGYTFGSGTRLTVV.

J is TRBJ1-1 and V is TRBV15; tentative D call: TRBD1 (6 bases). Germline V gene lookup returns CDR1 LNHNV and CDR2 YYDKDF (reference sequence). V lost 2 bases and J lost 5, with 12 bases in between. CDR3 length: 14 amino acids. CDR3 sequence reads: CATSRLPRGTEAFF. Here the CDR3 DNA reads TGTGCCACCAGCAGACTACCCAGGGGAACTGAAGCTTTCTTT. The full variable domain, its missing parts supplied by reference TRBV15 and TRBJ1-1, is DAMVIQNPRYQVTQFGKPVTLSCSQTLNHNVMYWYQQKSSQAPKLLFHYYDKDFNNEADTPDNFQSRRPNTSFCFLDIRSPGLGDTAMYLCATSRLPRGTEAFFGQGTRLTVV.

This clonotype was counted many times. The chain uses TRBV11-2 and TRBJ2-2; possibly TRBD2 for D (5 bases). The CDR3 has 15 amino acids. V lost 1 base, J lost 6 bases, and 12 bases lay in between. The germline V gene has CDR1 SGHAT and CDR2 FQNNGV. CDR3 nucleotide sequence: TGTGCCAGCAGCTTAGTGAGGGTAATGGCCGGGGAGCTGTTTTTT. Encoded protein: CASSLVRVMAGELFF.

This clonotype was counted ten times or more. This rearrangement joins TRBV6-2 or TRBV6-3 to TRBJ1-1; 8 nucleotides align to TRBD1. V lost 7 bases and J lost 5; bases outside the gene matches: 9. The CDR3 is 14 amino acids. Germline values: CDR1 MNHEY, CDR2 SVGEGT. The chain's CDR3 is CASMDQGAWTEAFF. The CDR3 DNA reads TGTGCCAGCATGGACCAGGGGGCTTGGACTGAAGCTTTCTTT.

This clonotype was observed at least ten times. As DNA, the CDR3 is TGTGCCAGCAGTGGAGGACTAGGCGTCACCGGGGAGCTGTTTTTT. This encodes CASSGGLGVTGELFF. This chain links TRBV25-1 with TRBJ2-2, with 7 bases aligning to TRBD2. CDR1 and CDR2 from the germline V gene are MGHDK and SYGVNS. J gave up 4 bases and V 4 bases, and 6 bases lay outside the gene matches. There are 15 residues in the CDR3.

In regard to this clonotype: Just one base apart from a much larger clone, this may be a read error. This rearrangement joins TRBV9 to TRBJ1-3; D might be TRBD1 (5 bases). This CDR3 contains 15 residues. CDR1 and CDR2 from the germline V gene are SGDLS and YYNGEE. The CDR3 loop is CAGSVDSSSGNTIYF. The DNA for the CDR3 is TGTGCCGGCAGCGTAGACAGCTCCTCTGGAAACACCATATATTTT.

In its sample, this clonotype was seen many times. This chain links TRBV12-3 or TRBV12-4 with TRBJ2-7; D tentatively fits TRBD1 or TRBD2 (5 bases each). Trimming stripped 5 bases from V and 2 bases from J, with 16 bases between. The CDR3 is made up of 15 amino acids. CDR3 loop: CASSPWDRIPYEQYF. The CDR3 DNA reads TGTGCCAGCAGTCCTTGGGACCGCATTCCCTACGAGCAGTACTTC.

This clonotype was recorded many times. The chain couples TRBV6-1 to TRBJ2-5, with TRBD1 identical over 7 bases. CDR3 length equals 15 residues. Germline V gene sequence: CDR1 MNHNS, CDR2 SASEGT. V shed 5 bases and J 7 bases; nucleotides not matched to a gene: 13. CDR3 sequence reads: CASSPNPGGLGTQYF. As DNA, the CDR3 is TGTGCCAGCAGTCCGAATCCAGGGGGTTTGGGGACCCAGTACTTC.

This clonotype has just a few counts. V usage is TRBV24-1 and J usage is TRBJ2-2; D not resolved. The CDR3 loop spans 12 amino acids. Germline V lookup: CDR1 KGHDR, CDR2 SFDVKD. V gave up 8 bases and J gave up 2 bases, with 5 bases separating them. The CDR3 nucleotides read TGTGCCACCAATTCTAACACCGGGGAGCTGTTTTTT. Encoded protein: CATNSNTGELFF.